This is a list of T cell receptor beta chains from one sample in a study of CDR3 diversity in severe acne. Via MiXCR, TCRdb re-called the PCR reads, giving one row per CDR3 protein. Among around 83,000 distinct CDR3 sequences listed, 45% to 50% were seen once. The sequencing sample was made of blood. The receptors derive from a male donor with severe acne vulgaris. Both conserved end residues are part of each CDR3. Fields, in order: V gene, clone size, D gene, J gene, CDR3 DNA, CDR3 protein. A D gene is named only where the DNA matches it firmly. Clone size is stated in some rows and not others, as once, few, many or a class when expanded.

>TRBV7-9|-|-|TRBJ2-2
TGTGCCAGCAGCTTCCCTAGTAGAGAAACGAACACCGGGGAGCTGTTTTTT
CASSFPSRETNTGELFF
>TRBV20-1|many|-|TRBJ2-1
TGCAGTGCCCCGGACGACAATGAGCAGTTCTTC
CSAPDDNEQFF
>TRBV6-5|-|-|TRBJ2-5
TGTGCCAGCAGTTACTTGGGGGGCCGTGACCAAGAGACCCAGTACTTC
CASSYLGGRDQETQYF
>TRBV5-1|-|TRBD2|TRBJ2-1
TGCGCCAGCAGCTTGAGGGGTTTTACTAGCGGAAATCACCCAATCTCCTACAATGAGCAGTTCTTC
CASSLRGFTSGNHPISYNEQFF
>TRBV7-2|many|-|TRBJ1-6
TGTGCCAGCAGCTTACCGGGGCGGTCACCCCTCCACTTT
CASSLPGRSPLHF
>TRBV2|medium-sized|-|TRBJ2-7
TGTGCCAGCAGGGATCCGGGACATAGCTCCTACGAGCAGTACTTC
CASRDPGHSSYEQYF
>TRBV20-1|-|-|TRBJ2-1
TGCAGTGCTAGGAGCGGGCAACACAATGAGCAGTTCTTC
CSARSGQHNEQFF
>TRBV20-1|-|-|TRBJ1-1
TGCAGTGCTAGAGAGGACCCAAACACTGAAGCTTTCTTT
CSAREDPNTEAFF
>TRBV6-6|-|-|TRBJ1-5
TGCGCCAGCAGCCCACGGGTTAGCAATCAGCCCCAGCATTTT
CASSPRVSNQPQHF
>TRBV7-9|-|-|TRBJ2-5
TGTGCCAGCAGCTTAGAGCCCCAGGGCGAAGAGACCCAGTACTTC
CASSLEPQGEETQYF